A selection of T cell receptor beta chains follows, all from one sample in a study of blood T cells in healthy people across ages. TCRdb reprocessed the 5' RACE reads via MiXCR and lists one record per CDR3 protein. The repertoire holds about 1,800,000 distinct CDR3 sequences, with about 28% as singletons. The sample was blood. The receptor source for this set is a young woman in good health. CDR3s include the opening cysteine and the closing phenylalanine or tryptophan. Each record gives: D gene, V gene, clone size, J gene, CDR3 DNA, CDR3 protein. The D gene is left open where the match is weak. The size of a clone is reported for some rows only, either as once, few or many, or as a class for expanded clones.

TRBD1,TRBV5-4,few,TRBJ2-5,TGTGCCAGCAGCGCGGACCGGGACAGGATAAAGACCCAGTACTTC,CASSADRDRIKTQYF
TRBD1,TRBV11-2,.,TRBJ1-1,TGTGCCAGCAGCTTGTACACAGGGGGCAAGACTGAAGCTTTCTTT,CASSLYTGGKTEAFF
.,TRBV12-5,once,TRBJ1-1,TGTGCTAGTGGTTTGGTACCAGGTGTCGCTGAAGCTTTCTTT,CASGLVPGVAEAFF
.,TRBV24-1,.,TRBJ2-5,TGTGCCACCAGTGCCGGGACCCCAGCTGAGACCCAGTACTTC,CATSAGTPAETQYF
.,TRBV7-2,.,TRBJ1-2,TGTGCCAGCAGCTTAGTCGTCAGGGAGTATGGCTACACCTTC,CASSLVVREYGYTF
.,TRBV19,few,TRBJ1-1,TGTGCCAGTAGTACACTACGGACAGCTGAAGCTTTCTTT,CASSTLRTAEAFF
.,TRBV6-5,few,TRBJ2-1,TGTGCCAGCAGTCGCAGACGGAGCTCCTACAATGAGCAGTTCTTC,CASSRRRSSYNEQFF
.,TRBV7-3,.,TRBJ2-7,TGTGCCAGCAGCTTAACTAGCGGCCGCCCCCAGCAGTACTTC,CASSLTSGRPQQYF
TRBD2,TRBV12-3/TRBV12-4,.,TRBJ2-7,TGTGCCAGCAGTTTGAGGACTAGGGGATCCCACGAGCAGTACTTC,CASSLRTRGSHEQYF
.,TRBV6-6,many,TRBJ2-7,TGTGCCAGCAGTTCTCAGACTATCTACGAGCAGTACTTC,CASSSQTIYEQYF
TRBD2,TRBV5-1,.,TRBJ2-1,TGCGCCAGCAGCTGGACGGGACTAGGGAACAATGAGCAGTTCTTC,CASSWTGLGNNEQFF
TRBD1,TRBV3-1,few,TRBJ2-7,TGTGCCAGCAGCCCTCGCGCAGGGGGCGAATACGAGCAGTACTTC,CASSPRAGGEYEQYF
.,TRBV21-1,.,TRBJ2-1,TGTGCCGGCAGCAAAAGCCTAGAAGGACTAGCGGGGTACAATGAGCAGTTCTTC,CAGSKSLEGLAGYNEQFF
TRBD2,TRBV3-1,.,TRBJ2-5,TGTGCCAGCGGCCGGCCGCCCTGGGGGGGACAAGAGACCCAGTACTTC,CASGRPPWGGQETQYF
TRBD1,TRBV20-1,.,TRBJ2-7,TGCAGTGCTGCCAACTCCGGGACAGGGGAGTACGAGCAGTACTTC,CSAANSGTGEYEQYF
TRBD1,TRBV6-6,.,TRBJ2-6,TGTGCCAGCACCTCATCAGGGGGATACTCTGGGGCCAACCTCCTGACTTTC,CASTSSGGYSGANLLTF
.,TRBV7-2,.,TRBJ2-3,TGTGCCAGCGCGGAGGGAGATACGCGGTATTTT,CASAEGDTRYF
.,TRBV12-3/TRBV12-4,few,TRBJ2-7,TGTGCCAGCAGTTATACAGGGTCCCACGAGCAGTACTTC,CASSYTGSHEQYF
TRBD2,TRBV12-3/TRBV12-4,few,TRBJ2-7,TGTGCCAGCAGTTTAGCGCTGGGGGAGGAAGCGGGACCTTACTACGAGCAGTACTTC,CASSLALGEEAGPYYEQYF
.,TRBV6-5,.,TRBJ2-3,TGTGCCAGCAGCCCCCGGGAGGGGGCAACAGATACGCAGTATTTT,CASSPREGATDTQYF
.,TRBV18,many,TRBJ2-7,TGTGCCAGCTCCCCTAAACAGGGATTCTACGAGCAGTACTTC,CASSPKQGFYEQYF
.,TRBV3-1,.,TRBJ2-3,TGTGCCAGCAGATCCAGCGGGTTGAGCACAGATACGCAGTATTTT,CASRSSGLSTDTQYF
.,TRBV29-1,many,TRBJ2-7,TGCAGCGTTGTGACGGAATACTCCTACGAGCAGTACTTC,CSVVTEYSYEQYF
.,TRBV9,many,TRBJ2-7,TGTGCCAGCAGCGTAGGCCCTCCCGGATACGAGCAGTACTTC,CASSVGPPGYEQYF
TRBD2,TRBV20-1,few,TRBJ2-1,TGCAGTGCTAGATTAGCGGGGGGAAACAATGAGCTGTTCTTC,CSARLAGGNNELFF
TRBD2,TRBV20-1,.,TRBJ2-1,TGCAGTGCTAGAGTGGGCGGGGGGGCCTACAATGAGCAGTTCTTC,CSARVGGGAYNEQFF
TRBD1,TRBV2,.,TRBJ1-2,TGTGCCAGCAGCGCCGGGACAGGAATTTATGGCTACACCTTC,CASSAGTGIYGYTF
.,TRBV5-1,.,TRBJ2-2,TGCGCCAGCAGCCGCGGGACAGACCACACCGGGGAGCTGTTTTTT,CASSRGTDHTGELFF
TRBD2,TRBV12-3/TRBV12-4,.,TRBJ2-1,TGTGCCAGCAGCCTGGGCGGGAGCGGGACGGATGAGCAGTTCTTC,CASSLGGSGTDEQFF
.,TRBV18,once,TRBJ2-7,TGTGCCAGCTCACCACAGCCGGGACGGGCCTATGAGCAGTACTTC,CASSPQPGRAYEQYF
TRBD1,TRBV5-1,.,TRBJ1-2,TGCGCCAGCAGCTTGCAAGGGACAGGGGACTATGGCTACACCTTC,CASSLQGTGDYGYTF
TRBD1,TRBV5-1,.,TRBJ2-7,TGCGCCAGCAGCTTGGTCTTTTCCAGACAGGGGGCATACGAGCAGTACTTC,CASSLVFSRQGAYEQYF
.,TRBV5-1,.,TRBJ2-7,TGCGCCAGCAGCTTGGGAAAGGTTTCCTACGAGCAGTACTTC,CASSLGKVSYEQYF
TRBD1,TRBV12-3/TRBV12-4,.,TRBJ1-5,TGTGCCAGCAGTTTGACAGGGACGGCTCAGCCCCAGCATTTT,CASSLTGTAQPQHF
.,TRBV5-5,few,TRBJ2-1,TGTGCCAGCAGACGGGAGCTAGCGCCAGATTACAATGAGCAGTTCTTC,CASRRELAPDYNEQFF
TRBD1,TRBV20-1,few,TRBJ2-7,TGCAGTGCTAGACCCTCCGGACAGGGAGCCTACGAGCAGTACTTC,CSARPSGQGAYEQYF
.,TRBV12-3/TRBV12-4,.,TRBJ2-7,TGTGCCAGCAGTCCCTTCAGGGCTTCATCCTACGAGCAGTACTTC,CASSPFRASSYEQYF
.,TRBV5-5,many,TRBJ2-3,TGTGCCAGCAGCTTTTCCGGACGGAGCACAGATACGCAGTATTTT,CASSFSGRSTDTQYF
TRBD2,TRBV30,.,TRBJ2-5,TGTGCCTGGAGTGGCACTAGCGGGAGGCCTTTACAAGAGACCCAGTACTTC,CAWSGTSGRPLQETQYF
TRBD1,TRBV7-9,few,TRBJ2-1,TGTGCCAGCAGCCACGACAGGGACGCAAACCACAATGAGCAGTTCTTC,CASSHDRDANHNEQFF
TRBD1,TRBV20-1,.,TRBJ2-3,TGCAGTGCTTCACAGGGGGCCCTTAGCACAGATACGCAGTATTTT,CSASQGALSTDTQYF
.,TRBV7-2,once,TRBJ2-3,TGTGCCAGCAGCCCCTCAGCGCGACTCAACACAGATGCGCAGTATTTT,CASSPSARLNTDAQYF
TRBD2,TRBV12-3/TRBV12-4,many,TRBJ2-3,TGTGCCAGCAGTTCGGGGGGTGAGGATACGCAGTATTTT,CASSSGGEDTQYF
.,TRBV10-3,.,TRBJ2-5,TGTGCCATCAGTGATAGTAAGACCCAAGAGACCCAGTACTTC,CAISDSKTQETQYF
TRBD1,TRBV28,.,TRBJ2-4,TGTGCCAGCAGTTTAACAGGGGCCAACATTCAGTACTTC,CASSLTGANIQYF
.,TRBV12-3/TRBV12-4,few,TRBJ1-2,TGTGCCAGCAGTTTGAATCAGATCTATGGCTACACCTTC,CASSLNQIYGYTF
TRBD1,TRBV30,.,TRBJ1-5,TGTGCCTGGAGTTACGGACAGGGGAGGAAGCCCCAGCATTTT,CAWSYGQGRKPQHF
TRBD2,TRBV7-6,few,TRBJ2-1,TGTGCCAGCAGCTTACTAGCGGGCCATGAGCAGTTCTTC,CASSLLAGHEQFF
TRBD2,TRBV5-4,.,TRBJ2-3,TGTGCCAGCAGTCCTAGCGGATTCACAGATACGCAGTATTTT,CASSPSGFTDTQYF
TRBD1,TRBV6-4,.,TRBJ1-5,TGTGCCAGCAGGGGGATTGAGGTGGACAGGGAAAACGGTTACCAGCATTTT,CASRGIEVDRENGYQHF
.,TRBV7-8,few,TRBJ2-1,TGTGCCAGCTCTGAAGGGGAGGTGGAAGATGAGCAGTTCTTC,CASSEGEVEDEQFF